These 4 T cell receptor beta chains came from one sample sequenced in a study of blood T cell repertoires in COVID-19. TCRdb's table, derived via immunoSEQ multiplex PCR, lists solely in-frame clones and lacks some. The data hold 100,000 to 150,000 clones, with around 81% observed a single time. Sequencing used peripheral blood. The source is a man aged 25 to 45 with COVID-19, enrolled during active disease.

The genes are TRBV15 and TRBJ1-5; a possible D gene is TRBD1 (5 bases). The CDR3 spans 15 residues. The germline gives CDR1 LNHNV, CDR2 YYDKDF (reference sequence). V gave up 0 bases and J gave up 7 bases, with 13 bases separating them. The CDR3 here is CATSREMGGRQPQHF. The DNA for the CDR3 is TGTGCCACCAGCAGAGAGATGGGGGGAAGGCAGCCCCAGCATTTT.

The V and J genes are TRBV29-1 and TRBJ2-7; the match to TRBD2 covers 8 bases. Unmatched junction bases numbered 18, after V lost 4 bases and J lost 1 base. The CDR3 consists of 18 residues. Germline values: CDR1 SQVTM, CDR2 ANQGSEA. The chain's CDR3 is CSVVGGNPPSGPSYEQYF. CDR3 nucleotide sequence: TGCAGCGTTGTCGGGGGGAACCCGCCTAGCGGGCCGTCCTACGAGCAGTACTTC.

V and J are TRBV7-9 and TRBJ1-1, with TRBD1 identical over 10 bases. Germline CDR1 is SEHNR and CDR2 is FQNEAQ (reference sequence). This CDR3 is 14 amino acids long. J was trimmed by 3 bases and V by 5 bases; bases with no gene match: 3. The CDR3 DNA sequence: TGTGCCAGCAGCCCCGGACAGGGGGACACTGAAGCTTTCTTT. Amino acid sequence: CASSPGQGDTEAFF.

This clone came up once. The rearrangement joins TRBV2 to TRBJ2-5, with a possible D match to TRBD1 (6 bases). The CDR3 has 14 amino acids. Germline V gene sequence: CDR1 SNHLY, CDR2 FYNNEI. V was clipped by 5 bases and J by 2 bases, with 12 bases between them. CDR3 in amino acids: CASSPPDSQETQYF. CDR3 DNA sequence: TGTGCCAGCAGTCCCCCGGACAGTCAAGAGACCCAGTACTTC.